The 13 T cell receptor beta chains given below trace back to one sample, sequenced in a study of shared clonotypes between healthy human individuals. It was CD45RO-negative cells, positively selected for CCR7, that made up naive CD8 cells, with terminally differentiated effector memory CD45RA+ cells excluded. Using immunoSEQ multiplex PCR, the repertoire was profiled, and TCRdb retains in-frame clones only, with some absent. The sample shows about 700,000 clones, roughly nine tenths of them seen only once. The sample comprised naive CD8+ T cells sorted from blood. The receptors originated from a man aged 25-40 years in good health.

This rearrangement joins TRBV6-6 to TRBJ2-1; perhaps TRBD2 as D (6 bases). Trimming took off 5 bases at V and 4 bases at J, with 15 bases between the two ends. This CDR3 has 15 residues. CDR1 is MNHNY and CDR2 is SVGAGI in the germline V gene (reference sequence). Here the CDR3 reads CASSDPSVVYNEQFF. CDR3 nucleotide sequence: TGTGCCAGCAGTGACCCTAGCGTAGTTTACAATGAGCAGTTCTTC.

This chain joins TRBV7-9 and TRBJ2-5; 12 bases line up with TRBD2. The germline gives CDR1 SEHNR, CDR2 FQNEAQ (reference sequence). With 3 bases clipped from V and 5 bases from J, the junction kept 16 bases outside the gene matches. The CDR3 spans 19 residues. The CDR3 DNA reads TGTGCCAGCAGCTTGACTAGCGGGAGAGCGCCCTACATGCGGGAGACCCAGTACTTC. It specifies CASSLTSGRAPYMRETQYF.

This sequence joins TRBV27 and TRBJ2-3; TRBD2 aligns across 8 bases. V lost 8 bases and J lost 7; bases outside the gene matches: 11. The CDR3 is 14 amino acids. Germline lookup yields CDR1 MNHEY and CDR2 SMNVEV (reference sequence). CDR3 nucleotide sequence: TGTGCCAGCGGACCTAGCGGGCTCTTAAATACGCAGTATTTT. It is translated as CASGPSGLLNTQYF.

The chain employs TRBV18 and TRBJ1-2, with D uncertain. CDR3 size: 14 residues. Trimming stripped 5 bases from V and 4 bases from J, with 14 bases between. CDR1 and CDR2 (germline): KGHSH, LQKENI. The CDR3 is CASSEEVSGYGYTF. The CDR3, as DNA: TGTGCCAGCTCAGAGGAAGTTTCGGGCTATGGCTACACCTTC.

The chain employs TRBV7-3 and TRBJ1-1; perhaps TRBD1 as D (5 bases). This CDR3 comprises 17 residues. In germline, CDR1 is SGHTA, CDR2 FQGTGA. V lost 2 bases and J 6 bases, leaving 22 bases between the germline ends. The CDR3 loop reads CASSLVGGLPEVAEAFF. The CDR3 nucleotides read TGTGCCAGCAGCTTAGTGGGGGGACTGCCGGAGGTGGCTGAAGCTTTCTTT.

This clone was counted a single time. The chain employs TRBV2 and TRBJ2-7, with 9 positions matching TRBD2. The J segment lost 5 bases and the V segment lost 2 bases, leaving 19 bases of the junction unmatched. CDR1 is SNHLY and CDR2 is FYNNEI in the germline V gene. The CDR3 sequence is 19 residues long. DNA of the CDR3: TGTGCCAGCAGTGAATCGGTTCACCTAATAGGGACTAGCAGCGACGAGCAGTACTTC. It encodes CASSESVHLIGTSSDEQYF.

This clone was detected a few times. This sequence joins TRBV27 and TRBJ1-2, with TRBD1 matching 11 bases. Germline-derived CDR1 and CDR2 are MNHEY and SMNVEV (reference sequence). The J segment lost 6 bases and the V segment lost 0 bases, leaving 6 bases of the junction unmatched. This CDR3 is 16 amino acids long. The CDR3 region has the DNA TGTGCCAGCAGTTTATCTCGGACAGGGGGCGGAAATGGCTACACCTTC. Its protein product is CASSLSRTGGGNGYTF.

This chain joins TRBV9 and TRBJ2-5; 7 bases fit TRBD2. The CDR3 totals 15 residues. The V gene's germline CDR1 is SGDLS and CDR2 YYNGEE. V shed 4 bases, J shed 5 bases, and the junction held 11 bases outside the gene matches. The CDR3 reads CASSSSGLGGETQYF. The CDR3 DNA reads TGTGCCAGCAGCTCATCAGGACTCGGGGGGGAGACCCAGTACTTC.

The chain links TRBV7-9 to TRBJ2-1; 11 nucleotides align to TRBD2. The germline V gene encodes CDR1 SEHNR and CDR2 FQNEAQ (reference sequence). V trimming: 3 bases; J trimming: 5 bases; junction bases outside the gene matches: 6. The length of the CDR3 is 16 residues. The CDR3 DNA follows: TGTGCCAGCAGCTTCGGACTAGCGGGCCTAAACAATGAGCAGTTCTTC. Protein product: CASSFGLAGLNNEQFF.

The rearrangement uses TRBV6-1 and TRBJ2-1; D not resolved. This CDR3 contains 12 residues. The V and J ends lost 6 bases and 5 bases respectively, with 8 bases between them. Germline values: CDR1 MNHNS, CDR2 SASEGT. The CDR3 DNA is TGTGCCAGCAGGGACGGACACAATGAGCAGTTCTTC. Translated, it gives CASRDGHNEQFF.

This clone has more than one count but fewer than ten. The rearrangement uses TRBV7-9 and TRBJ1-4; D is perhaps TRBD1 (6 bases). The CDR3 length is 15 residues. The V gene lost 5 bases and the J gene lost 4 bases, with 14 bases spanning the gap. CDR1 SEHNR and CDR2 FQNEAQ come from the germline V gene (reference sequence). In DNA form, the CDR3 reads TGTGCCAGCAGCCCCACGACAGGATTTAATGAAAAACTGTTTTTT. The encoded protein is CASSPTTGFNEKLFF.

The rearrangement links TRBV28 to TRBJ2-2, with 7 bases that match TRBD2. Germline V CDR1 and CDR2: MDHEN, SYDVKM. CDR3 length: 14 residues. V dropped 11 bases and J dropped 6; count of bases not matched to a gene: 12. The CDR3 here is CAVLGRELPGELFF. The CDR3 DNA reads TGTGCCGTCTTGGGGCGGGAGCTACCCGGGGAGCTGTTTTTT.

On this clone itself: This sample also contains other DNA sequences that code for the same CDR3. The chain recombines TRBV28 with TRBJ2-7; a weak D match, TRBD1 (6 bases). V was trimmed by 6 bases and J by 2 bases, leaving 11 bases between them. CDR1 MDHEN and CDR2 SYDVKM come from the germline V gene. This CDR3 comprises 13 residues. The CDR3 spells CASSPGTTYEQYF. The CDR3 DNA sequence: TGTGCCAGCAGCCCCGGGACAACCTACGAGCAGTACTTC.